The rows below give T cell receptor beta chains drawn from one sample of a study of human T cells and chemical hapten exposure. TCRdb used MiXCR to reprocess the 5' RACE reads, holding one entry per CDR3 protein. The sample carries tens of thousands of distinct CDR3 sequences, roughly 7.7% recorded once. The receptors derive from a male donor in good health. The CDR3 runs from the conserved cysteine through the conserved F or W. The D gene is left open where the match is weak. Rows give clone size only sometimes, using once, few, many, or a class for an expanded clone.

NA	TRBV4-3	NA	TRBJ2-6	TGCGCCAGCAGCCAAGACGCTGGGGGCTCTGGGGCCAACGTCCTGACTTTC	CASSQDAGGSGANVLTF
NA	TRBV3-1	many	TRBJ2-2	TGTGCCAGCAGCCCAAGTAATCCCTCCACCGGGGAGCTGTTTTTT	CASSPSNPSTGELFF
TRBD2	TRBV5-1	few	TRBJ2-3	TGCGCCAGCAGCAAGGGACTAGCGGGAGTCACAGATACGCAGTATTTT	CASSKGLAGVTDTQYF
TRBD2	TRBV29-1	many	TRBJ2-1	TGCAGCGTAGCCGGGACTAGCGGGAGGGCTGACAATGAGCAGTTCTTC	CSVAGTSGRADNEQFF
NA	TRBV11-2	few	TRBJ2-3	TGTGCCAGCAGACGGGTACTGGATGATACGCAGTATTTT	CASRRVLDDTQYF
NA	TRBV6-2/TRBV6-3	many	TRBJ1-4	TGTGCCAGCACCTTCGGAGGGACGCGGACCGAAAAACTGTTTTTT	CASTFGGTRTEKLFF
TRBD1	TRBV5-1	NA	TRBJ2-3	TGCGCCAGCAGCTTGGCCGGACAGGGGGCCGTAGATACGCAGTATTTT	CASSLAGQGAVDTQYF
TRBD2	TRBV5-1	many	TRBJ2-1	TGCGCCAGCAGCCCTACTTCCCTAGCGGGAGGACTTTACAATGAGCAGTTCTTC	CASSPTSLAGGLYNEQFF
TRBD1	TRBV11-2	few	TRBJ2-7	TGTGCCAGCAGCCGAAGGGACAGCTCTTCCTACGAGCAGTACTTC	CASSRRDSSSYEQYF
TRBD1	TRBV14	few	TRBJ1-1	TGTGCCAGCAGCCAAGACCGGGACAGGGCTGAAGGAGCTTTCTTT	CASSQDRDRAEGAFF
NA	TRBV4-3	NA	TRBJ1-1	TGCGCCAGCAGCCAAGATCGGGGGCCCCTTTCTGAAGCTTTCTTT	CASSQDRGPLSEAFF
TRBD2	TRBV12-3/TRBV12-4	NA	TRBJ2-5	TGTGCCAGCAGTGAGCCGGGACTAGCGGGTAGAGAGACCCAGTACTTC	CASSEPGLAGRETQYF
TRBD1	TRBV7-3	NA	TRBJ2-5	TGTGCCAGCAGCCCAGGAGGGACAGGGAAAAAAGAGACCCAGTACTTC	CASSPGGTGKKETQYF
TRBD1	TRBV20-1	many	TRBJ2-1	TGCAGTGCTAGAGGGGGGACAGGGAGCAATGAGCAGTTCTTC	CSARGGTGSNEQFF
TRBD1	TRBV7-2	few	TRBJ1-5	TGTGCCAGCAGCTTAGGTGCGGGGACAGGGGCCAGTTTT	CASSLGAGTGASF
NA	TRBV29-1	many	TRBJ2-6	TGCAGCGTGGCCGCAACCTCTGGGGCCAACGTCCTGACTTTC	CSVAATSGANVLTF
TRBD1	TRBV29-1	many	TRBJ2-7	TGCAGCGTTGAAACAGGGGTCCCCTACGAGCAGTACTTC	CSVETGVPYEQYF
NA	TRBV14	NA	TRBJ2-7	TGTGCCAGCAGCCAAGCTGGGCACTACGAGCAGTACTTC	CASSQAGHYEQYF
NA	TRBV2	few	TRBJ1-5	TGTGCCAGCGGACGGACCAATCAGCCCCAGCATTTT	CASGRTNQPQHF
TRBD1	TRBV9	NA	TRBJ1-1	TGTGCCAGCAGCGAGGGGGACAGGTCGAGCGCTGAAGCTTTCTTT	CASSEGDRSSAEAFF
TRBD1	TRBV29-1	few	TRBJ1-1	TGCAGCGTTGACGGGACAGGGACGGGCACTGAAGCTTTCTTT	CSVDGTGTGTEAFF
TRBD1	TRBV7-3	few	TRBJ1-1	TGTGCCAGCAGCCCAAGCCGGGACAGGTTGAATGAAGCTTTCTTT	CASSPSRDRLNEAFF
TRBD2	TRBV4-2	many	TRBJ2-1	TGTGCCAGCAGCCGGCCCCTAGCGGGGGGATACAATGAGCAGTTCTTC	CASSRPLAGGYNEQFF
TRBD1	TRBV9	NA	TRBJ1-1	TGTGCCAGCAGCGTTTCAGGGGGCAAGGGCACTGAAGCTTTCTTT	CASSVSGGKGTEAFF
NA	TRBV4-1	many	TRBJ2-2	TGCGCCAGCAGCCTCAGGATGGAGCTAAACACCGGGGAGCTGTTTTTT	CASSLRMELNTGELFF
NA	TRBV29-1	many	TRBJ1-5	TGCAGCGTTGAAGGCGGGCTGAATCAGCCCCAGCATTTT	CSVEGGLNQPQHF
NA	TRBV6-5	many	TRBJ1-1	TGTGCCGGGAAGAACACTGAAGCTTTCTTT	CAGKNTEAFF
NA	TRBV19	many	TRBJ2-1	TGTGCCAGTAAACCCCCTGGCTCCTACAATGAGCAGTTCTTC	CASKPPGSYNEQFF
TRBD1	TRBV5-1	few	TRBJ1-1	TGCGCCAGCAGGTTGACAACAGGGGATTACGCTGAAGCTTTCTTT	CASRLTTGDYAEAFF
NA	TRBV18	NA	TRBJ2-7	TGTGCCAGCTCACCGGGCAGGGGCAAAACCTACGAGCAGTACTTC	CASSPGRGKTYEQYF
TRBD2	TRBV6-6	few	TRBJ2-3	TGTGCCAGCAGATCTAGCGGGGGGGCCATAGATACGCAGTATTTT	CASRSSGGAIDTQYF
TRBD2	TRBV2	many	TRBJ2-1	TGTGCCAGCAGTGTTAGCGGGGGGGCGGTTGAGCAGTTCTTC	CASSVSGGAVEQFF
NA	TRBV10-3	few	TRBJ2-2	TGTGCCATCAGTCGAGGGAAAGACACCGGGGAGCTGTTTTTT	CAISRGKDTGELFF
TRBD2	TRBV3-1	many	TRBJ2-3	TGTGCCAGCAGCCCTAATCCGGACAGAATAGCGGGAGCTCCCGGCACAGATACGCAGTATTTT	CASSPNPDRIAGAPGTDTQYF
NA	TRBV7-3	NA	TRBJ2-2	TGTGCCAGCAGCTTAGGGGTAAACACCGGGGAGCTGTTTTTT	CASSLGVNTGELFF
TRBD1	TRBV7-2	NA	TRBJ1-2	TGTGCCAGCAGCTGGGACAGCGGATATGGCTACACCTTC	CASSWDSGYGYTF
TRBD1	TRBV5-1	few	TRBJ1-6	TGCGCCAGCAGCCCACTACAGATTTTTTCAACGGGACAGGGCGATAATTCACCCCTCCACTTT	CASSPLQIFSTGQGDNSPLHF
TRBD2	TRBV10-3	many	TRBJ2-3	TGTGCCATCAGTGTGCAAGCGGGAGGCCCCACAGATACGCAGTATTTT	CAISVQAGGPTDTQYF
TRBD2	TRBV29-1	few	TRBJ2-3	TGCAGCGTTGCAGGACTAGCGGGAGCCACAGATACGCAGTATTTT	CSVAGLAGATDTQYF
TRBD1	TRBV20-1	NA	TRBJ1-6	TGCAGTGCTAGAGACGACAGGGGAATCTATAATTCACCCCTCCACTTT	CSARDDRGIYNSPLHF
TRBD2	TRBV7-9	NA	TRBJ2-7	TGTGCCAGCAGCCTCGGGACTAGCGGGTCCTACGAGCAGTACTTC	CASSLGTSGSYEQYF
NA	TRBV10-3	NA	TRBJ1-1	TGTGCCATCGAAGCACAGGGTTTGAACACTGAAGCTTTCTTT	CAIEAQGLNTEAFF
NA	TRBV29-1	many	TRBJ2-1	TGCAGCGTTGAAAACCTGAGCTCCTACAATGAGCAGTTCTTC	CSVENLSSYNEQFF
NA	TRBV7-8	NA	TRBJ2-7	TGTGCCAGCAGCCCCCGGGGAGCTTCCTACGAGCAGTACTTC	CASSPRGASYEQYF
TRBD2	TRBV5-5	many	TRBJ2-7	TGTGCCAGCAGCTTGCAGGGAGGGAACGAGCAGTACTTC	CASSLQGGNEQYF
TRBD1	TRBV2	many	TRBJ2-1	TGTGCCAGCACTTTCGACAGGGGACCCTACAATGAGCAGTTCTTC	CASTFDRGPYNEQFF
TRBD2	TRBV7-2	few	TRBJ2-1	TGTGCCAGCAGCCAACCCCTCGGGACTAGCGGAAACAATGAGCAGTTCTTC	CASSQPLGTSGNNEQFF
NA	TRBV4-1	many	TRBJ1-1	TGCGCCAGCAGCCAAACGCCGGGGACAAAACCACAGGAAGCTTTCTTT	CASSQTPGTKPQEAFF
TRBD2	TRBV19	NA	TRBJ2-3	TGTGCCAGTACCGCGGGACTATCAAGCACAGATACGCAGTATTTT	CASTAGLSSTDTQYF
TRBD2	TRBV10-1	NA	TRBJ2-3	TGCGCCAGCAACTCGGGGACTAGCGGGGCAGATACGCAGTATTTT	CASNSGTSGADTQYF
NA	TRBV7-3	few	TRBJ1-6	TGTGCCAGCAGCTCCGGTCAGGTTAATTCACCCCTCCACTTT	CASSSGQVNSPLHF
NA	TRBV7-3	NA	TRBJ1-1	TGTGCCAGCAGCCCCCAGGGGAATATGAACACTGAAGCTTTCTTT	CASSPQGNMNTEAFF
NA	TRBV20-1	many	TRBJ2-3	TGCAGTGCTAGTGTTGGGGGCACAGATACGCAGTATTTT	CSASVGGTDTQYF